This T cell receptor (beta chain) was recovered during a study of molecular identifiers for immune sequencing clone quantification. There are 15 residues in the CDR3. Per germline, CDR1 SGHTA and CDR2 FQGNSA. Between the trimmed V and J ends, which lost 1 base and 2 bases, there was a span of 6 bases. TCRdb independently ran MiXCR on the PCR reads; one entry per CDR3 protein. The sample yields a few hundred thousand distinct CDR3 sequences, 24% seen once. This clonotype has ten or more counts. The clonotype was recovered from a human donor in good health. Some libraries in this study had Jurkat cell RNA spiked in. The chain employs TRBV7-2 and TRBJ1-6; no clear D. The sample consisted of naive CD8+ T cells from blood, with Jurkat cell RNA spiked in. Subset here: FACS-sorted CD8+CD4-CCR7+CD45RA+ naive T cells. The DNA of the CDR3 is TGTGCCAGCAGCTTAGAGGAAGCCTATAATTCACCCCTCCACTTT. Translation: CASSLEEAYNSPLHF.